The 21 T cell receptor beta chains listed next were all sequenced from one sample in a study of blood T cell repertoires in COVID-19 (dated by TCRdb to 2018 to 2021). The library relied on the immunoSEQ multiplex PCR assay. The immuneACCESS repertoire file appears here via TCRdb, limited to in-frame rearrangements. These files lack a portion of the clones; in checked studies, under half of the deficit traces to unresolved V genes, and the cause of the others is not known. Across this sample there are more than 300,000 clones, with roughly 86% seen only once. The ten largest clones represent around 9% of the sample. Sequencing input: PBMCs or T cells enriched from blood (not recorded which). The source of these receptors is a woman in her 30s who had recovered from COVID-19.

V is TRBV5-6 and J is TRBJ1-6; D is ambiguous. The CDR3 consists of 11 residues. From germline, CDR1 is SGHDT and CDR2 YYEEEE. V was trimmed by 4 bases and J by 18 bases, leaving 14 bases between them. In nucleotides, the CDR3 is TGTGCCAGCAGCCGCGGGCCAGCACACCACTTT. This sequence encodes CASSRGPAHHF.

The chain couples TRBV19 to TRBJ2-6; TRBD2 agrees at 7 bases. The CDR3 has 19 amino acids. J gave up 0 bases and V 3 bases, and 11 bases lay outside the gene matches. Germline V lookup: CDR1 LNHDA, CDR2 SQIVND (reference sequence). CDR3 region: CASSIREGQTRSGANVLTF. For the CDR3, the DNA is TGTGCCAGTAGTATTAGGGAGGGCCAGACCCGCTCTGGGGCCAACGTCCTGACTTTC. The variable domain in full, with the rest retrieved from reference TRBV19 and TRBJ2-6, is DGGITQSPKYLFRKEGQNVTLSCEQNLNHDAMYWYRQDPGQGLRLIYYSQIVNDFQKGDIAEGYSVSREKKESFPLTVTSAQKNPTAFYLCASSIREGQTRSGANVLTFGAGSRLTVL.

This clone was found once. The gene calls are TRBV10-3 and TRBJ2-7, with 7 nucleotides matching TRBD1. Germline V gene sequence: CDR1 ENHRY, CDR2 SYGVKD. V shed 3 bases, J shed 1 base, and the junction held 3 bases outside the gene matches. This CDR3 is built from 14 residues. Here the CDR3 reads CAISDGDSSYEQYF. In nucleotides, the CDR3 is TGTGCCATCAGTGACGGGGACAGTTCCTACGAGCAGTACTTC.

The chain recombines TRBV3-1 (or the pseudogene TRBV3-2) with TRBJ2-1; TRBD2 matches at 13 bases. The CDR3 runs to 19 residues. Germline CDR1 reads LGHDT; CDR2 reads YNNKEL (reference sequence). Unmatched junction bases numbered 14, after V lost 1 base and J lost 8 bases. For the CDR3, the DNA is TGTGCCAGCAGCCAAGGCTGGACTAGCGGGAGAGGAACGCCGGATGAGCAGTTCTTC. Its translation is CASSQGWTSGRGTPDEQFF.

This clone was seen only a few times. CDR3 loop: CASSGEWGETQYF. As DNA, the CDR3 is TGTGCCAGCAGCGGGGAGTGGGGAGAGACCCAGTACTTC. The chain links TRBV7-9 to TRBJ2-5; maybe TRBD2 (5 bases). The CDR3 has 13 residues. V was pared by 5 bases and J by 4 bases, with 11 bases between. Germline CDR1 is SEHNR and CDR2 is FQNEAQ (reference sequence).

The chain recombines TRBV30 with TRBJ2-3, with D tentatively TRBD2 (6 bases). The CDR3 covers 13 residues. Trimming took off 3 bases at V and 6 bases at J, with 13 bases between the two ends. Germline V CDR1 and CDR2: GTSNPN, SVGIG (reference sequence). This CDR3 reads CAWSAGHGDTQYF. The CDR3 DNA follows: TGTGCCTGGAGCGCGGGGCATGGGGATACGCAGTATTTT.

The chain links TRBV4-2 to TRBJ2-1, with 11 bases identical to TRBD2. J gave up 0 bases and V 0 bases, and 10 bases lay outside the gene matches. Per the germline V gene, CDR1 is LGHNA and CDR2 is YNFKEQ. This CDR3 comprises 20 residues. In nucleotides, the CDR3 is TGTGCCAGCAGCCAAGATCAGGTAGCGGGAGGGCGAAACTCCTACAATGAGCAGTTCTTC. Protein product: CASSQDQVAGGRNSYNEQFF.

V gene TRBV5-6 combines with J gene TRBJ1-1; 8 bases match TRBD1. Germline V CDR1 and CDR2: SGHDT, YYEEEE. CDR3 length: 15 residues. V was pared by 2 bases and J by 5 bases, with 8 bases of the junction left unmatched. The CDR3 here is CASSFQQGAGTEAFF. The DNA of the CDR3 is TGTGCCAGCAGCTTCCAGCAGGGGGCCGGTACTGAAGCTTTCTTT.

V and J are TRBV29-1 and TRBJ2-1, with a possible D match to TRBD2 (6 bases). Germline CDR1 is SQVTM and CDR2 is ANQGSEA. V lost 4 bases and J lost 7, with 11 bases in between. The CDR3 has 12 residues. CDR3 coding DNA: TGCAGCGTTGTGCTCGGGAGAAATGAGCAGTTCTTC. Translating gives CSVVLGRNEQFF.

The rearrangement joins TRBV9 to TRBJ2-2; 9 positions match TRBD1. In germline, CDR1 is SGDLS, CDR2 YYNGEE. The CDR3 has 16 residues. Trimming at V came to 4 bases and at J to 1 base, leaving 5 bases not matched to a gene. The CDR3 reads CASSQRGQGNTGELFF. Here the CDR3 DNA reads TGTGCCAGCAGCCAACGGGGACAGGGGAACACCGGGGAGCTGTTTTTT.

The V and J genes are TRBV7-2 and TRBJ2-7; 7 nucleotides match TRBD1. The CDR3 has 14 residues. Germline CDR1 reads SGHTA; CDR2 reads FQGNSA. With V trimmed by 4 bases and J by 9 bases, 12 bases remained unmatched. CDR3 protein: CASSYEGAFFGQYF. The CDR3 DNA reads TGTGCCAGCAGCTACGAGGGGGCGTTCTTCGGGCAGTACTTC. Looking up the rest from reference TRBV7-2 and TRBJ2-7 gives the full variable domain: GAGVSQSPSNKVTEKGKDVELRCDPISGHTALYWYRQSLGQGLEFLIYFQGNSAPDKSGLPSDRFSAERTGGSVSTLTIQRTQQEDSAVYLCASSYEGAFFGQYFGPGTRLTVT.

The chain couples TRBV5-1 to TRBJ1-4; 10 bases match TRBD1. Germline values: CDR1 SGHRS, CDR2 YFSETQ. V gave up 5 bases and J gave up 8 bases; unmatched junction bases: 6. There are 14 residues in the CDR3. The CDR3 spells CASSSGTGDEKLFF. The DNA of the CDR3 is TGCGCCAGCAGTTCCGGGACAGGGGACGAAAAACTGTTTTTT.

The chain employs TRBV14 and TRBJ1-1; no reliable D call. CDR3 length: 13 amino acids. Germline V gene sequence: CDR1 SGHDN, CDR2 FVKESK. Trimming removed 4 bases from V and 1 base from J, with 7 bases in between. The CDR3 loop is CASSPAGNTEAFF. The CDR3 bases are TGTGCCAGCAGCCCCGCAGGGAACACTGAAGCTTTCTTT.

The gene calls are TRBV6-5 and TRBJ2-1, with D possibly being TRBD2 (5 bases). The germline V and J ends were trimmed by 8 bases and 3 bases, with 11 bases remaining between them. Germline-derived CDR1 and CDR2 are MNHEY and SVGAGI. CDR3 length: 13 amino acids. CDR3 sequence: CASVVANYNEQFF. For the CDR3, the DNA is TGTGCCAGCGTAGTAGCGAACTACAATGAGCAGTTCTTC.

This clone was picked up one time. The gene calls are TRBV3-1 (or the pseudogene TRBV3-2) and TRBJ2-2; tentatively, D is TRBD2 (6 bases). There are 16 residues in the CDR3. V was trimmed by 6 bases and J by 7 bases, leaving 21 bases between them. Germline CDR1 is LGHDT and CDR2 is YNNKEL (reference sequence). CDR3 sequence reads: CASSQNLGGTRGELFF. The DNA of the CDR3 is TGTGCCAGCAGTCAAAACCTGGGCGGGACCCGCGGGGAGCTGTTTTTT.

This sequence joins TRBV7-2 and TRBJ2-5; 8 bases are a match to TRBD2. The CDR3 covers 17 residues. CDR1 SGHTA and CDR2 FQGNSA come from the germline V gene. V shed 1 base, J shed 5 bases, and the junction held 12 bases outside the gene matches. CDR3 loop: CASSLVSGGLEAETQYF. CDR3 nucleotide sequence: TGTGCCAGCAGCTTAGTATCTGGGGGACTAGAGGCCGAGACCCAGTACTTC. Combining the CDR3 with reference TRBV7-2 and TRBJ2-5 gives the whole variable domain GAGVSQSPSNKVTEKGKDVELRCDPISGHTALYWYRQSLGQGLEFLIYFQGNSAPDKSGLPSDRFSAERTGGSVSTLTIQRTQQEDSAVYLCASSLVSGGLEAETQYFGPGTRLLVL.

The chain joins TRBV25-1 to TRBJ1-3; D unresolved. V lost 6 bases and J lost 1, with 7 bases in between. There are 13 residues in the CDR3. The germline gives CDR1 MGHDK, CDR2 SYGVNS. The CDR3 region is CASSYGSGNTIYF. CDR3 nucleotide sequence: TGTGCCAGCAGCTACGGTTCTGGAAACACCATATATTTT. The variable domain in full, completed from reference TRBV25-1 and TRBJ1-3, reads EADIYQTPRYLVIGTGKKITLECSQTMGHDKMYWYQQDPGMELHLIHYSYGVNSTEKGDLSSESTVSRIRTEHFPLTLESARPSHTSQYLCASSYGSGNTIYFGEGSWLTVV.

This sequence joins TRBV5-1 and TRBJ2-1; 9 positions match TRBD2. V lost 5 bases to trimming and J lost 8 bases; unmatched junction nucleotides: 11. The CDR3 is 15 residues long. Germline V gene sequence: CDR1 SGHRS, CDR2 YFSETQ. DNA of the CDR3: TGCGCCAGCAGGAACATGCTAGCGGGATTAGATGAGCAGTTCTTC. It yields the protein CASRNMLAGLDEQFF.

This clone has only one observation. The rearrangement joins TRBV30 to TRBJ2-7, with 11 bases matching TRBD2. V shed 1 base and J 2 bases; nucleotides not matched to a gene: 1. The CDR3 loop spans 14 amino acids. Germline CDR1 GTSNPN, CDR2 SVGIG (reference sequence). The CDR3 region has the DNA TGTGCCTGGAGTGGACTAGCGGGAACCTACGAGCAGTACTTC. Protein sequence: CAWSGLAGTYEQYF.

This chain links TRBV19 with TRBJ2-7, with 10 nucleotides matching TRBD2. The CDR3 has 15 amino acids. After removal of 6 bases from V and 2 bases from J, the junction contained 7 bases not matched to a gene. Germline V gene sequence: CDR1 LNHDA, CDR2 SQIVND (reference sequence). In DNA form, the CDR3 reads TGTGCCAGTAGCAAAACCGGGACTAGCGCCTACGAGCAGTACTTC. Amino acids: CASSKTGTSAYEQYF. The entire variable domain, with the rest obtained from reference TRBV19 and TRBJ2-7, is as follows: DGGITQSPKYLFRKEGQNVTLSCEQNLNHDAMYWYRQDPGQGLRLIYYSQIVNDFQKGDIAEGYSVSREKKESFPLTVTSAQKNPTAFYLCASSKTGTSAYEQYFGPGTRLTVT.

CDR3 in amino acids: CASSPLVRRVRTGETYNEQFF. The DNA for the CDR3 is TGTGCCAGCAGCCCCTTGGTCCGTCGAGTACGGACAGGGGAGACGTACAATGAGCAGTTCTTC. The chain combines TRBV4-2 with TRBJ2-1; TRBD1 matches 9 bases. In germline, CDR1 is LGHNA, CDR2 YNFKEQ. With 4 bases clipped from V and 4 bases from J, the junction kept 23 bases outside the gene matches. The CDR3 extends over 21 amino acids.